This T cell receptor beta chain was sequenced for a study of molecular identifiers for immune sequencing clone quantification. For bulk TCR libraries, previously described methods and listed TCR primers were used. TCRdb re-derived calls from the PCR reads in MiXCR, one entry per CDR3 protein. The profile shows a few hundred thousand distinct CDR3 sequences, under 30% of them singletons. Per germline, CDR1 SGHTA and CDR2 FQGNSA. CDR3 length: 13 amino acids. The V gene end was trimmed by 8 bases and the J gene end by 6 bases; junction bases not matched to a gene: 8. For this clonotype: Given a much more abundant clone one base away, this may be a read error.

The TCR was taken from a human donor in good health. Some libraries in this study had Jurkat cell RNA spiked in. What was sequenced was naive CD8+ T cells from blood, with Jurkat cell RNA spiked in. Subset described: FACS-sorted CD8+CD4-CCR7+CD45RA+ naive T cells. This chain joins TRBV7-2 and TRBJ2-7, with 9 bases matching TRBD1. In DNA, the CDR3 is TGTGCCAGCGGCCGGACAGGGGCCCCCGAGCAGTACTTC. It encodes CASGRTGAPEQYF.